This TCR beta chain was found in a study of blood T cell repertoires in COVID-19. Assay: immunoSEQ multiplex PCR; the TCRdb copy retains only in-frame clones and omits some. The sample includes about 220,000 clones, 80% to 90% of them seen just once. The germline gives CDR1 SGHNT, CDR2 YYREEE (reference sequence). The V end lost 0 bases, the J end lost 0 bases, and 13 bases lay between the germline ends. The CDR3 is made up of 18 amino acids. Sequencing used PBMCs or T cells enriched from blood (not recorded which). The clonotype originates from a woman aged 18-35 years in a cohort exposed to, infected with or recovered from COVID-19 (not recorded which). The gene calls are TRBV5-4 and TRBJ2-6; perhaps TRBD1 as D (6 bases). In DNA, the CDR3 is TGTGCCAGCAGCTTGGCCACAGGGAGAGGCTCTGGGGCCAACGTCCTGACTTTC. Its protein product is CASSLATGRGSGANVLTF.